This record looks at one TCR beta chain sequence and its context. Its specificity is not known. The sample belongs to a study of identical twins. Study-wide results and limits: Analyses of zero insertions could, in part, be confounded by invariant MAIT and iNKT cells.

TCRdb processed the 5' RACE reads anew with MiXCR; each CDR3 protein has one entry. Here the sample spans 450,000 or so distinct CDR3 sequences, 24% being singletons. These data were also reused for a study on T cells expressing NK-cell markers.

This receptor was obtained from a woman aged 18 to 35 in good health. The source material was CD4+ T cells sorted from blood.

The CDR3 DNA is TGCGCCAGCAGCCAAGAGGAGGCTAGCGGGATGAACTACAATGAGCAGTTCTTC. The encoded protein is CASSQEEASGMNYNEQFF. The V gene is TRBV4-3, the J gene TRBJ2-1; 9 positions match TRBD2. V lost 0 bases to trimming and J lost 3 bases; unmatched junction nucleotides: 9. The CDR3 contains 18 residues. Germline CDR1 and CDR2: LGHNA and YSLEER.